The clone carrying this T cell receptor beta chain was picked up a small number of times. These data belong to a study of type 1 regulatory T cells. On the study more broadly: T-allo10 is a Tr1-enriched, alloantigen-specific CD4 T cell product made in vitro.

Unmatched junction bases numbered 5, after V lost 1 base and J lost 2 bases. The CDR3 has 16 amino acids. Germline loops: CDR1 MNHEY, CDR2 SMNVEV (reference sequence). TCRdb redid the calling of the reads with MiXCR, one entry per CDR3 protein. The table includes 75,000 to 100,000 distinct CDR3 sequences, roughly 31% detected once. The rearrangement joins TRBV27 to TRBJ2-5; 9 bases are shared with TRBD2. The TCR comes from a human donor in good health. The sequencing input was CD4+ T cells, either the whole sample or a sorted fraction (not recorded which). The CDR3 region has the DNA TGTGCCAGCAGTTTATGGGCTAGCGGGGATCAAGAGACCCAGTACTTC. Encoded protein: CASSLWASGDQETQYF.